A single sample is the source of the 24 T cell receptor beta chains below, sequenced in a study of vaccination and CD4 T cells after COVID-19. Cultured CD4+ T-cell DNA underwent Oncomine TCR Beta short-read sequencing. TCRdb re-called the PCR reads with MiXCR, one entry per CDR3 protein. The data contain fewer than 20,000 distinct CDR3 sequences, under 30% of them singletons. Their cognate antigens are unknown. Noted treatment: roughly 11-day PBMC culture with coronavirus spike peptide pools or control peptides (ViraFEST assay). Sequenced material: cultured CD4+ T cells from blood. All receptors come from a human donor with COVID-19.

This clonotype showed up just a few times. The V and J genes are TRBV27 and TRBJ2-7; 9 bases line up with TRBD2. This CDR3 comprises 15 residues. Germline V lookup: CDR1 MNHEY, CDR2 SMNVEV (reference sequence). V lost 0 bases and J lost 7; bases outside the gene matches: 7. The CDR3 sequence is CASSLSQRGVREQYF. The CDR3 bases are TGTGCCAGCAGTTTATCGCAGCGGGGGGTTAGGGAGCAGTACTTC.

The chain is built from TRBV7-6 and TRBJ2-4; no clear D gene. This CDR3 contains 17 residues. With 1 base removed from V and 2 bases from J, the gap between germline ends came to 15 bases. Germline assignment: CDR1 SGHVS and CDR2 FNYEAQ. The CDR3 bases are TGTGCCAGCAGCTTAGAGGTGGGCCCCCGGACCAAAAACATTCAGTACTTC. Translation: CASSLEVGPRTKNIQYF.

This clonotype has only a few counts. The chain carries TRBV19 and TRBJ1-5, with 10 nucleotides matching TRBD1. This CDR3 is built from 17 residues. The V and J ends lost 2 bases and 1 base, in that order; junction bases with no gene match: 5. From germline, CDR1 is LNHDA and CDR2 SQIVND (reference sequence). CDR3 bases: TGTGCCAGTAGTATACGACAGGGGGCTGGGAGCAATCAGCCCCAGCATTTT. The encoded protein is CASSIRQGAGSNQPQHF.

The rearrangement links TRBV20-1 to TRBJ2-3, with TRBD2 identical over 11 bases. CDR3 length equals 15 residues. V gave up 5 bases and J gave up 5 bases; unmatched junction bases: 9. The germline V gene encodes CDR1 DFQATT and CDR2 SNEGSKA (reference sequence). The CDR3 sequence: CSAPDGTSGRDTQYF. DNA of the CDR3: TGCAGTGCTCCGGACGGGACTAGCGGAAGAGATACGCAGTATTTT.

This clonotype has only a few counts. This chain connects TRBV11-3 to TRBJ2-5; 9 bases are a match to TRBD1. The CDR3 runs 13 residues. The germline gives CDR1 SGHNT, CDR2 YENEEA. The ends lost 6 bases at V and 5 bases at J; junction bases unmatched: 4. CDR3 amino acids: CASRYRGLETQYF. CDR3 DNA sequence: TGTGCCAGCAGGTACAGGGGGCTTGAGACCCAGTACTTC.

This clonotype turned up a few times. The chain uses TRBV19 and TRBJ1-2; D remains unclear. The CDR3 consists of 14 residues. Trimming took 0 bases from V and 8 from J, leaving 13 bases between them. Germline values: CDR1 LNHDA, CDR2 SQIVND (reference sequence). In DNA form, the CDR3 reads TGTGCCAGTAGTATAGAATCTCGGAGTGGAGGCTACACCTTC. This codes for CASSIESRSGGYTF.

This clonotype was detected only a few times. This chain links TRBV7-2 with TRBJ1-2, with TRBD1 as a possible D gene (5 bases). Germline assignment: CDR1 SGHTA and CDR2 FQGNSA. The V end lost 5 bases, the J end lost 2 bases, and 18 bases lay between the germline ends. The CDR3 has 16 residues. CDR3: CASSRDRKFQNYGYTF. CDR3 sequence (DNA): TGTGCCAGCAGCAGGGACCGCAAGTTCCAAAACTATGGCTACACCTTC.

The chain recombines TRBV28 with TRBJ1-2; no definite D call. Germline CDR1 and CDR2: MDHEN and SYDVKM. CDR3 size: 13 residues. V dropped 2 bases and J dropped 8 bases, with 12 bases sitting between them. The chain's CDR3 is CASSLRELRGYTF. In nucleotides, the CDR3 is TGTGCCAGCAGTTTAAGGGAACTGCGCGGCTACACCTTC.

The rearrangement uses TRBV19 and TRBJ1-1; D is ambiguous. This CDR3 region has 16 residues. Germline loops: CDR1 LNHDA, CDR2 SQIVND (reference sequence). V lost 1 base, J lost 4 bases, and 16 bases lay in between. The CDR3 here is CASSIAGGAAITEAFF. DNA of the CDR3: TGTGCCAGTAGTATAGCGGGCGGTGCAGCCATCACTGAAGCTTTCTTT.

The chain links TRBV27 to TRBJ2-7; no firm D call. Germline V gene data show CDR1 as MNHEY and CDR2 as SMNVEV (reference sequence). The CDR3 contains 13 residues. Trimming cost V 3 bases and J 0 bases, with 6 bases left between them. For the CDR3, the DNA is TGTGCCAGCAGTTTCGTCGGCTCCTACGAGCAGTACTTC. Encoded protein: CASSFVGSYEQYF.

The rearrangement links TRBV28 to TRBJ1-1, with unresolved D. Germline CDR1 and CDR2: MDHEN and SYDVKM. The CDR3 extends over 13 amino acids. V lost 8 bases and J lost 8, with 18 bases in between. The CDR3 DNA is TGTGCCAGCCGTCCAGCCCCCCCCCAAGAAGCTTTCTTT. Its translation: CASRPAPPQEAFF. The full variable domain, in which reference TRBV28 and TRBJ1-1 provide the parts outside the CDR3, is DVKVTQSSRYLVKRTGEKVFLECVQDMDHENMFWYRQDPGLGLRLIYFSYDVKMKEKGDIPEGYSVSREKKERFSLILESASTNQTSMYLCASRPAPPQEAFFGQGTRLTVV.

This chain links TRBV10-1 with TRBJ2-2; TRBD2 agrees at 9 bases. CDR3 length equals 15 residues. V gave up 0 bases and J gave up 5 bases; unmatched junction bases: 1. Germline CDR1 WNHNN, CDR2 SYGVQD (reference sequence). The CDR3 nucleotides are TGCGCCAGCAGTGAGTCCCTAGCGGGGACCGGGGAGCTGTTTTTT. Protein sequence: CASSESLAGTGELFF.

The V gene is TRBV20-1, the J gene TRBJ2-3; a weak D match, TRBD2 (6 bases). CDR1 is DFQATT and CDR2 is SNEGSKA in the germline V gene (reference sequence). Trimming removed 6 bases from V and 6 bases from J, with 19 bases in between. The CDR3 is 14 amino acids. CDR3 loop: CSAWASAVYDTQYF. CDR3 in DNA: TGCAGTGCCTGGGCTAGCGCGGTATACGATACGCAGTATTTT.

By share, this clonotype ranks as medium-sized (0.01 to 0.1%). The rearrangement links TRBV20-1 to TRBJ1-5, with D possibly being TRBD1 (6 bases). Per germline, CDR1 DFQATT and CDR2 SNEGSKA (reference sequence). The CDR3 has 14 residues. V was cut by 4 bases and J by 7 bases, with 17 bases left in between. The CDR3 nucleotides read TGCAGTGCTATCAACCCCGCAGGGGTACAGCCCCAGCATTTT. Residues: CSAINPAGVQPQHF.

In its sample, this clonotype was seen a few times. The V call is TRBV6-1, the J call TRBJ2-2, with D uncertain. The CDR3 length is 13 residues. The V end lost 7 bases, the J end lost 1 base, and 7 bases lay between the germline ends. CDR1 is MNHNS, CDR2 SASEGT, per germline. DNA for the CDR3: TGTGCCAGCACCCCGAGGAACACCGGGGAGCTGTTTTTT. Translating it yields CASTPRNTGELFF.

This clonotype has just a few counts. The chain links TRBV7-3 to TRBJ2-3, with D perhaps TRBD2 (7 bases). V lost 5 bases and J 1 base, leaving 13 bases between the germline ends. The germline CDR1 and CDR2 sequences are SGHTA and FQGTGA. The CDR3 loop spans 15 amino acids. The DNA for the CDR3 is TGTGCCAGCAGCGTCCCGGGGGGCCGCACAGATACGCAGTATTTT. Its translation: CASSVPGGRTDTQYF.

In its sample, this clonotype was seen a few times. CDR3 residues: CASHNLHNQPQHF. The CDR3 DNA is TGTGCCAGCCATAACCTACACAATCAGCCCCAGCATTTT. The chain couples TRBV2 to TRBJ1-5; D remains unclear. CDR1 and CDR2 (germline): SNHLY, FYNNEI. The CDR3 has 13 amino acids. Trimming removed 8 bases from V and 3 bases from J, with 11 bases in between.

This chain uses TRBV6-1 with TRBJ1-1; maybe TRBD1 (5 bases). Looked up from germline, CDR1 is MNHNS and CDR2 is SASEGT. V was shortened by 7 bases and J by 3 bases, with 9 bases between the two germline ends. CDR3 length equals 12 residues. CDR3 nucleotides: TGTGCCAGCAAGCGAGGGGACACTGAAGCTTTCTTT. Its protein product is CASKRGDTEAFF.

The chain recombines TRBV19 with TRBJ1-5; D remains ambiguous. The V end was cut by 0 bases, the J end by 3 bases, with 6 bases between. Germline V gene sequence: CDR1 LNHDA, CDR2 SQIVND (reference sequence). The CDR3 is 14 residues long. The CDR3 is CASSIEGVNQPQHF. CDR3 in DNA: TGTGCCAGTAGTATAGAGGGAGTCAATCAGCCCCAGCATTTT. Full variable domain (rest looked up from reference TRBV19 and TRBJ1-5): DGGITQSPKYLFRKEGQNVTLSCEQNLNHDAMYWYRQDPGQGLRLIYYSQIVNDFQKGDIAEGYSVSREKKESFPLTVTSAQKNPTAFYLCASSIEGVNQPQHFGDGTRLSIL.

CDR3 loop: CASSFDSQETQYF. In DNA form, the CDR3 reads TGTGCCAGTAGTTTCGACAGCCAAGAGACCCAGTACTTC. V gene TRBV19 combines with J gene TRBJ2-5; a weak D match, TRBD1 (5 bases). The germline V gene encodes CDR1 LNHDA and CDR2 SQIVND (reference sequence). The germline V and J ends were trimmed by 5 bases and 1 base, with 8 bases remaining between them. CDR3 length: 13 amino acids.

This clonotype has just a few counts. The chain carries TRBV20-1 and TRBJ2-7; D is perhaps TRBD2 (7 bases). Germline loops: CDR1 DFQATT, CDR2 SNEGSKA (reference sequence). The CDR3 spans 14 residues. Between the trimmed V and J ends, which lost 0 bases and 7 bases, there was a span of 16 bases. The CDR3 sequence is CSARDGRGVGEQYF. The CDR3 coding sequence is TGCAGTGCTAGAGATGGGAGGGGGGTGGGGGAGCAGTACTTC.

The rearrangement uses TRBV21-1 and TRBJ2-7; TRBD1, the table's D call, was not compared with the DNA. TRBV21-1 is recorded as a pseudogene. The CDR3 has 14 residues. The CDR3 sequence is CASSQAPRSYEQYF. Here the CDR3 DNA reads TGTGCCAGCTCACAGGCCCCAAGGTCCTACGAGCAGTACTTC.

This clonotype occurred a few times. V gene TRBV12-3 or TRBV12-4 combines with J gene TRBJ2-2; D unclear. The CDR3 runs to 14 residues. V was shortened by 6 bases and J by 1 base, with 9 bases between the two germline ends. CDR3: CASSATVNTGELFF. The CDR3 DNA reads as TGTGCCAGCAGCGCGACTGTGAACACCGGGGAGCTGTTTTTT.

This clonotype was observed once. The CDR3 sequence: CASSPSKTGELFF. The CDR3 region has the DNA TGTGCCAGCTCACCCAGCAAGACCGGGGAGCTGTTTTTT. V is TRBV18 and J is TRBJ2-2; no firm D call. Trimming shortened V by 3 bases and J by 5 bases, and 7 bases separated the two germline ends. This CDR3 contains 13 residues. The germline V gene has CDR1 KGHSH and CDR2 LQKENI. The full variable domain, completed using reference TRBV18 and TRBJ2-2, is NAGVMQNPRHLVRRRGQEARLRCSPMKGHSHVYWYRQLPEEGLKFMVYLQKENIIDESGMPKERFSAEFPKEGPSILRIQQVVRGDSAAYFCASSPSKTGELFFGEGSRLTVL.